The 30 T cell receptor beta chains presented below share a single source sample, sequenced in a study of chemoradiotherapy in HPV16-positive cancers. Here immunoSEQ multiplex PCR was the method, and the copy in TCRdb shows in-frame clones only, minus some. Here the sample spans 9,000 to 15,000 clones, roughly 63% being singletons. The biological material was taken from a patient who underwent chemoradiotherapy. These receptors came from a human donor with HPV-associated anogenital cancer.

In this sample, this clone turned up a few times. The rearrangement joins TRBV7-2 to TRBJ2-1; 9 positions match TRBD1. This CDR3 is 15 amino acids long. Trimming removed 4 bases from V and 7 bases from J; junction bases left unmatched: 8. CDR1 and CDR2 (germline): SGHTA, FQGNSA. The CDR3 is CASSSFPGTGNEQFF. DNA of the CDR3: TGTGCCAGCAGCTCTTTCCCCGGGACAGGGAATGAGCAGTTCTTC.

The DNA for the CDR3 is TGTGCCAGCAGGGTGACTGAGTTCTATGGCTACACCTTC. Translated: CASRVTEFYGYTF. This chain connects TRBV6-1 to TRBJ1-2; no reliable D call. Trimming cost V 6 bases and J 4 bases, with 12 bases left between them. The CDR3 has 13 amino acids. CDR1 is MNHNS, CDR2 SASEGT, per germline.

The rearrangement links TRBV19 to TRBJ2-3; 9 nucleotides align to TRBD1. This CDR3 is built from 13 residues. Germline loops: CDR1 LNHDA, CDR2 SQIVND (reference sequence). V dropped 10 bases and J dropped 1; count of bases not matched to a gene: 3. CDR3 sequence: CATRTGGTDTQYF. The CDR3 DNA is TGTGCCACGAGGACAGGGGGCACAGATACGCAGTATTTT. The entire variable domain, with the rest obtained from reference TRBV19 and TRBJ2-3, is as follows: DGGITQSPKYLFRKEGQNVTLSCEQNLNHDAMYWYRQDPGQGLRLIYYSQIVNDFQKGDIAEGYSVSREKKESFPLTVTSAQKNPTAFYLCATRTGGTDTQYFGPGTRLTVL.

This chain uses TRBV10-3 with TRBJ2-5, with a tentative D call TRBD2 (6 bases). The CDR3 extends over 15 amino acids. Germline V gene lookup returns CDR1 ENHRY and CDR2 SYGVKD. The V end was cut by 2 bases, the J end by 4 bases, with 14 bases between. The CDR3 sequence: CAISEPGLNRETQYF. The DNA of the CDR3 is TGTGCCATCAGTGAGCCAGGACTAAACAGAGAGACCCAGTACTTC.

In its sample, this clone was seen a few times. The chain couples TRBV2 to TRBJ1-2, with 8 nucleotides matching TRBD1. There are 13 residues in the CDR3. The germline V gene has CDR1 SNHLY and CDR2 FYNNEI. J gave up 7 bases and V 5 bases, and 6 bases lay outside the gene matches. The DNA of the CDR3 is TGTGCCAGCAGTCCGGACAGGGCCCGTGGCTACACCTTC. Residues: CASSPDRARGYTF.

The genes are TRBV5-6 and TRBJ2-5, with D perhaps TRBD1 (5 bases). This CDR3 is 13 amino acids long. CDR1 SGHDT and CDR2 YYEEEE come from the germline V gene. The V end was cut by 4 bases, the J end by 3 bases, with 10 bases between. In DNA, the CDR3 is TGTGCCAGCAGCCGTACAGGAGAAGAGACCCAGTACTTC. Its translation is CASSRTGEETQYF.

This chain links TRBV2 with TRBJ2-3; D is possibly TRBD2 (5 bases). Germline assignment: CDR1 SNHLY and CDR2 FYNNEI. The CDR3 is made up of 15 amino acids. The V end was cut by 7 bases, the J end by 5 bases, with 19 bases between. The CDR3 nucleotides are TGTGCCAGCACCGGAACACCCCACCGGGAAGATACGCAGTATTTT. Translation: CASTGTPHREDTQYF.

This clone was seen once. The gene calls are TRBV6-4 and TRBJ2-3, with D possibly matching TRBD1 (5 bases). The germline CDR1 and CDR2 sequences are MRHNA and SNTAGT. The V gene lost 3 bases and the J gene lost 8 bases, with 12 bases spanning the gap. This CDR3 region has 13 residues. The CDR3 loop reads CASSDDSRGTQYF. The CDR3 bases are TGTGCCAGCAGTGATGACAGCCGCGGTACGCAGTATTTT.

The chain links TRBV28 to TRBJ1-5; maybe TRBD1 (6 bases). This CDR3 is 14 amino acids long. Germline CDR1 is MDHEN and CDR2 is SYDVKM. Trimming stripped 5 bases from V and 3 bases from J, with 11 bases between. CDR3: CASSQGGDNQPQHF. CDR3 sequence (DNA): TGTGCCAGCAGTCAAGGGGGTGACAATCAGCCCCAGCATTTT.

V gene TRBV5-1 combines with J gene TRBJ2-7; TRBD1 is a possible D gene (5 bases). V was clipped by 1 base and J by 0 bases, with 14 bases between them. This CDR3 is built from 16 residues. Germline lookup yields CDR1 SGHRS and CDR2 YFSETQ. CDR3 residues: CASSLRPDTISYEQYF. The CDR3 DNA reads TGCGCCAGCAGCTTGAGGCCGGACACCATCTCCTACGAGCAGTACTTC.

The rearrangement joins TRBV28 to TRBJ1-2; D unclear. V gave up 6 bases and J gave up 4 bases, with 18 bases separating them. CDR1 and CDR2 (germline): MDHEN, SYDVKM. CDR3 size: 15 residues. The CDR3 here is CASSLKGVAVYGYTF. CDR3 DNA sequence: TGTGCCAGCAGCCTCAAGGGAGTAGCAGTCTATGGCTACACCTTC.

This chain connects TRBV5-4 to TRBJ2-1; 12 bases are shared with TRBD2. V dropped 4 bases and J dropped 2; count of bases not matched to a gene: 7. This CDR3 is built from 17 residues. CDR1 SGHNT and CDR2 YYREEE come from the germline V gene (reference sequence). This chain's CDR3 is CASSPGGLAGTYNEQFF. The DNA of the CDR3 is TGTGCCAGCAGCCCGGGTGGACTAGCGGGGACCTACAATGAGCAGTTCTTC.

This chain links TRBV2 with TRBJ1-2; D is perhaps TRBD1 (5 bases). The CDR3 spans 14 residues. The V and J ends lost 6 bases and 1 base respectively, with 12 bases between them. Germline V lookup: CDR1 SNHLY, CDR2 FYNNEI. CDR3 nucleotides: TGTGCCAGCAGAGTAACAGGAGTTAACTATGGCTACACCTTC. Translation: CASRVTGVNYGYTF.

The sample holds a few counts of this clone. The J gene is TRBJ1-5, the V gene TRBV6-1; D unclear. The CDR3 sequence is 14 residues long. CDR1 MNHNS and CDR2 SASEGT come from the germline V gene. V was shortened by 0 bases and J by 13 bases, with 16 bases between the two germline ends. The CDR3 sequence: CASSEALPTQTQHF. The CDR3, as DNA: TGTGCCAGCAGTGAAGCGCTTCCAACCCAGACTCAGCATTTT.

The gene calls are TRBV9 and TRBJ1-4, with D unclear. Germline CDR1 reads SGDLS; CDR2 reads YYNGEE. There are 15 residues in the CDR3. With 0 bases removed from V and 1 base from J, the gap between germline ends came to 7 bases. The CDR3 region has the DNA TGTGCCAGCAGCGTAGGAGGCAGAACTAATGAAAAACTGTTTTTT. Its translation: CASSVGGRTNEKLFF.

This chain uses TRBV2 with TRBJ2-7, with TRBD1 identical over 8 bases. Germline CDR1 and CDR2: SNHLY and FYNNEI. V lost 7 bases and J lost 2; bases outside the gene matches: 13. The CDR3 extends over 16 amino acids. The CDR3 DNA is TGTGCCAGCACCTTCAACCGAGACAGGGGTACCTACGAGCAGTACTTC. Translating it yields CASTFNRDRGTYEQYF.

The chain couples TRBV6-6 to TRBJ1-4, with a tentative D call TRBD1 (5 bases). V lost 3 bases to trimming and J lost 5 bases, with 13 bases between them. CDR3 length: 15 amino acids. Germline CDR1 is MNHNY and CDR2 is SVGAGI (reference sequence). The CDR3 nucleotides read TGTGCCAGCAGTTATTCCGGGGCGGGGAATGAAAAACTGTTTTTT. Translating it yields CASSYSGAGNEKLFF.

The chain carries TRBV7-2 and TRBJ1-2; the match to TRBD1 covers 8 bases. V lost 5 bases, J lost 7 bases, and 9 bases stayed unmatched. Germline V gene sequence: CDR1 SGHTA, CDR2 FQGNSA. This CDR3 region has 14 residues. The CDR3 region is CASSPRDRWGGYTF. CDR3 sequence (DNA): TGTGCCAGCAGCCCCCGGGACAGGTGGGGTGGCTACACCTTC.

This clone occurred once. The CDR3 spells CASNPGTANTGELFF. CDR3 sequence (DNA): TGTGCCAGCAACCCCGGGACAGCGAACACCGGGGAGCTGTTTTTT. This sequence joins TRBV28 and TRBJ2-2, with 7 bases fitting TRBD1. J lost 0 bases, V lost 7 bases, and 5 bases had no gene match. Germline V gives CDR1 MDHEN, CDR2 SYDVKM. The CDR3 covers 15 residues. The full variable domain, rest sourced from reference TRBV28 and TRBJ2-2, is DVKVTQSSRYLVKRTGEKVFLECVQDMDHENMFWYRQDPGLGLRLIYFSYDVKMKEKGDIPEGYSVSREKKERFSLILESASTNQTSMYLCASNPGTANTGELFFGEGSRLTVL.

In this sample, this clone turned up once. The chain is built from TRBV10-3 and TRBJ1-1, with a possible D match to TRBD1 (6 bases). Germline CDR1 ENHRY, CDR2 SYGVKD. With 0 bases removed from V and 3 bases from J, the gap between germline ends came to 8 bases. This CDR3 is built from 14 residues. DNA of the CDR3: TGTGCCATCAGTGAGTCTAAGGGGGACACTGAAGCTTTCTTT. Protein product: CAISESKGDTEAFF.

This chain links TRBV9 with TRBJ1-3; 8 nucleotides align to TRBD1. With 0 bases clipped from V and 1 base from J, the junction kept 3 bases outside the gene matches. CDR1 and CDR2 from the germline V gene are SGDLS and YYNGEE. The CDR3 contains 16 residues. This chain's CDR3 is CASSVGQGASGNTIYF. DNA of the CDR3: TGTGCCAGCAGCGTAGGGCAGGGGGCTTCTGGAAACACCATATATTTT.

This chain links TRBV28 with TRBJ1-3; D gene ambiguous. This CDR3 has 14 amino acids. V was clipped by 5 bases and J by 0 bases, with 8 bases between them. The germline V gene encodes CDR1 MDHEN and CDR2 SYDVKM. CDR3 protein: CASSPALSGNTIYF. Written as DNA, the CDR3 is TGTGCCAGCAGTCCGGCCCTCTCTGGAAACACCATATATTTT.

The chain links TRBV27 to TRBJ2-1, with TRBD2 identical over 10 bases. This CDR3 is built from 15 residues. The germline V gene has CDR1 MNHEY and CDR2 SMNVEV (reference sequence). V lost 4 bases and J lost 3; bases outside the gene matches: 3. CDR3 DNA sequence: TGTGCCAGCAGTTCGACTAGCGGGCACTACAATGAGCAGTTCTTC. Translating gives CASSSTSGHYNEQFF.

The CDR3 nucleotides are TGTGCCAGCAGCTTAGACATGAGGACCCACTACGAGCAGTACTTC. This sequence encodes CASSLDMRTHYEQYF. The J gene is TRBJ2-7, the V gene TRBV7-9; D call uncertain. Germline lookup yields CDR1 SEHNR and CDR2 FQNEAQ (reference sequence). The V end was cut by 1 base, the J end by 3 bases, with 13 bases between. CDR3 length: 15 amino acids.

This clone appeared a single time. The CDR3 spells CASSRTQNTEAFF. Written as DNA, the CDR3 is TGTGCCAGCAGCCGTACCCAGAACACTGAAGCTTTCTTT. The chain employs TRBV5-4 and TRBJ1-1; D remains unclear. The CDR3 runs 13 residues. Per the germline V gene, CDR1 is SGHNT and CDR2 is YYREEE (reference sequence). The V end lost 4 bases, the J end lost 1 base, and 8 bases lay between the germline ends.

The chain is built from TRBV2 and TRBJ2-2; 9 nucleotides agree with TRBD2. V was pared by 0 bases and J by 1 base, with 0 bases of the junction left unmatched. This CDR3 comprises 16 residues. Per germline, CDR1 SNHLY and CDR2 FYNNEI. The CDR3 here is CASSEARGGNTGELFF. The DNA for the CDR3 is TGTGCCAGCAGTGAAGCGCGGGGGGGGAACACCGGGGAGCTGTTTTTT.

This clone was seen a single time. The chain uses TRBV15 and TRBJ2-7; D is tentatively TRBD1 or TRBD2 (5 bases each). The CDR3 has 15 residues. V was clipped by 1 base and J by 2 bases, with 12 bases between them. Germline CDR1 and CDR2: LNHNV and YYDKDF (reference sequence). The CDR3 protein is CATSRGGLGAYEQYF. DNA for the CDR3: TGTGCCACCAGCAGAGGGGGTCTGGGGGCCTACGAGCAGTACTTC.

This clone has a handful of counts. This chain joins TRBV7-9 and TRBJ1-5; a possible D gene is TRBD1 (5 bases). The CDR3 spans 16 residues. V shed 7 bases and J shed 0 bases, with 16 bases lying between them. Germline-derived CDR1 and CDR2 are SEHNR and FQNEAQ (reference sequence). The chain's CDR3 is CASTLPPGYSNQPQHF. In nucleotides, the CDR3 is TGTGCCAGCACCCTTCCCCCAGGGTATAGCAATCAGCCCCAGCATTTT.

This clone was observed once. The gene calls are TRBV5-6 and TRBJ2-3; weak D call: TRBD2 (6 bases). In germline, CDR1 is SGHDT, CDR2 YYEEEE. The CDR3 covers 16 residues. Trimming took 3 bases from V and 3 from J, leaving 17 bases between them. The CDR3 is CASSSIVAAGTDTQYF. The CDR3 coding sequence is TGTGCCAGCAGCTCGATCGTAGCGGCAGGGACAGATACGCAGTATTTT. The whole variable domain, filled in from reference TRBV5-6 and TRBJ2-3, reads DAGVTQSPTHLIKTRGQQVTLRCSPKSGHDTVSWYQQALGQGPQFIFQYYEEEERQRGNFPDRFSGHQFPNYSSELNVNALLLGDSALYLCASSSIVAAGTDTQYFGPGTRLTVL.

This clone has only one observation. DNA of the CDR3: TGTGCCAGCAGCAACTACCCTAGGAGGGGAAATCAGCCCCAGCATTTT. Protein: CASSNYPRRGNQPQHF. V is TRBV21-1 and J is TRBJ1-5. TRBV21-1 is annotated as a pseudogene. This CDR3 spans 16 amino acids.